This T cell receptor (beta chain) was profiled in a study of T cells in Graves' hyperthyroidism and ophthalmopathy. Study-level points and caveats: The model identified upcoming ophthalmopathy a median approximately six months ahead of onset. Most clonotypes that expanded in the thyroid above 0.001 also showed up in blood.

Germline V lookup: CDR1 SGHTA, CDR2 FQGNSA. The V end was cut by 2 bases, the J end by 2 bases, with 9 bases between. The CDR3 spans 14 residues. Amplification yielded TCR beta CDR3 regions, with RNA transcripts as the source. The TCR CDR3 was amplified in a first-round RT-PCR using the HTBI primer set. TCRdb analysed the multiplex PCR reads with MiXCR anew, one entry per CDR3 protein. Of about 350,000 distinct CDR3 sequences listed, over 15% are singletons. Ophthalmopathy cases scored 3 or more on the Clinical Activity Score and 4 or more on NOSPECS grade, with duration below 3 months. Diagnoses were made from clinical symptoms, serum measures (thyroxine and TRAb), thyroid ultrasound and orbital computed tomography. This clonotype has ten or more counts. The antigen is not known.

The sequence was obtained from a woman aged 35 to 49 with Graves' ophthalmopathy. V gene TRBV7-2 combines with J gene TRBJ1-2; no reliable D call. Sequenced material: blood. The CDR3 loop is CASSLRGRNYGYTF. The CDR3 region has the DNA TGTGCCAGCAGCTTACGGGGAAGGAACTATGGCTACACCTTC.